The clone carrying this TCR beta chain came up many times. Its antigen remains unidentified. Via MiXCR, TCRdb re-called the reads, giving one row per CDR3 protein. Of some 46,000 distinct CDR3 sequences in the sample, roughly 19% were seen once. This sample is drawn from a study of T cell repertoires in cytomegalovirus infection. Looking at the study overall: CMV epitopes, recently identified HLA-C-restricted and well-studied HLA-B-restricted, were used. Both a matching HLA type and CMV infection were indicated by public TCR beta signatures. Study findings and constraints: There were carriers of CMV plus the relevant HLA, and cumulative public TCR beta family frequency identified them. Clonotypes of TCR beta that were HLA-C-restricted and CMV-specific dominated the ex vivo response.

The CDR3 extends over 14 amino acids. Trimming pared 5 bases from V and 1 base from J, leaving 9 bases between. From germline, CDR1 is SGHVS and CDR2 FQNEAQ. The receptor's source is a human donor in good health (CMV status not recorded). Some clones in this sample may be carry-over from other donors' samples. The genes are TRBV7-8 and TRBJ2-4; possibly TRBD1 for D (5 bases). Sequenced material: CD8+ T cells from cultured PBMCs, taken from culture after CMV antigen stimulation. Here the CDR3 reads CASSQAGAKNIQYF. The CDR3 DNA reads as TGTGCCAGCAGCCAGGCAGGGGCCAAAAACATTCAGTACTTC.